Below are 13 T cell receptor beta chains sequenced from a single sample in a study of T-cell reconstitution after alpha-beta-depleted transplantation in children. Unique molecular identifiers were built into the TCRbeta library. TCRdb reanalysed the PCR reads using MiXCR and keeps one entry per CDR3 protein. The sample lists some 530,000 distinct CDR3 sequences, roughly an eighth occurring once. This specimen consisted of PBMCs from the stem cell graft donor, obtained from the stem cell graft. The receptors originated from a human donor who donated a stem cell graft to a child with combined immunodeficiency.

There are many counts of this clonotype. The V call is TRBV18, the J call TRBJ1-1; the D is unclear. This CDR3 region has 12 residues. The V gene's germline CDR1 is KGHSH and CDR2 LQKENI. V was shortened by 0 bases and J by 5 bases, with 4 bases between the two germline ends. This CDR3 is CASSPPGTEAFF. CDR3 bases: TGTGCCAGCTCACCACCTGGGACTGAAGCTTTCTTT.

This clonotype was detected many times. This rearrangement joins TRBV5-1 to TRBJ2-7; 7 nucleotides agree with TRBD1. The germline V gene has CDR1 SGHRS and CDR2 YFSETQ. Trimming cost V 0 bases and J 5 bases; bases outside gene matches: 5. The CDR3 has 14 amino acids. The CDR3 DNA follows: TGCGCCAGCAGCTTGGATGGGACAGCTAACGAGCAGTACTTC. Its protein product is CASSLDGTANEQYF. Complete variable domain (other parts from reference TRBV5-1 and TRBJ2-7): KAGVTQTPRYLIKTRGQQVTLSCSPISGHRSVSWYQQTPGQGLQFLFEYFSETQRNKGNFPGRFSGRQFSNSRSEMNVSTLELGDSALYLCASSLDGTANEQYFGPGTRLTVT.

The chain carries TRBV20-1 and TRBJ2-3, with D perhaps being TRBD1 or TRBD2 (6 bases each). V lost 5 bases, J lost 11 bases, and 23 bases lay in between. Germline assignment: CDR1 DFQATT and CDR2 SNEGSKA (reference sequence). The length of the CDR3 is 14 residues. Here the CDR3 DNA reads TGCAGTGCTGGCCGGGGGCCGGAACTCCGTGGGCAGTATTTT. The encoded protein is CSAGRGPELRGQYF.

At least ten counts were recorded for this clonotype. The J gene is TRBJ2-1, the V gene TRBV12-3 or TRBV12-4; D might be TRBD2 (5 bases). V gave up 5 bases and J gave up 9 bases, with 8 bases separating them. There are 11 residues in the CDR3. CDR3 in amino acids: CASSEGVEQFF. As DNA, the CDR3 is TGTGCCAGCAGTGAGGGAGTTGAGCAGTTCTTC.

This clonotype was seen at least ten times. The rearrangement joins TRBV7-2 to TRBJ2-5, with TRBD1 matching 7 bases. Looked up from germline, CDR1 is SGHTA and CDR2 is FQGNSA. This CDR3 contains 16 residues. The J segment lost 1 base and the V segment lost 2 bases, leaving 7 bases of the junction unmatched. CDR3 loop: CASSLNRGIVQETQYF. The CDR3, as DNA: TGTGCCAGCAGCTTAAACAGGGGTATCGTCCAAGAGACCCAGTACTTC.

This clonotype turned up a few times. V is TRBV6-2 or TRBV6-3 and J is TRBJ2-5, with D possibly matching TRBD2 (6 bases). In germline, CDR1 is MNHEY, CDR2 SVGEGT. V was clipped by 1 base and J by 1 base, with 10 bases between them. CDR3 size: 15 residues. The chain's CDR3 is CASSYFGGLQETQYF. The CDR3 coding sequence is TGTGCCAGCAGTTACTTCGGAGGGCTCCAAGAGACCCAGTACTTC.

The rearrangement joins TRBV6-6 to TRBJ2-1, with TRBD2 identical over 7 bases. With V trimmed by 4 bases and J by 5 bases, 2 bases remained unmatched. Germline-derived CDR1 and CDR2 are MNHNY and SVGAGI (reference sequence). This CDR3 region has 13 residues. This chain's CDR3 is CASSWSGNNEQFF. The CDR3 bases are TGTGCCAGCAGTTGGAGCGGGAACAATGAGCAGTTCTTC.

This chain connects TRBV6-2 or TRBV6-3 to TRBJ1-6, with a tentative D call TRBD1 (5 bases). Germline V CDR1 and CDR2: MNHEY, SVGEGT. Trimming removed 4 bases from V and 7 bases from J, with 11 bases in between. This CDR3 region has 14 residues. The CDR3 loop reads CASSFGRENSPLHF. The DNA of the CDR3 is TGTGCCAGCAGTTTTGGCAGGGAGAATTCACCCCTCCACTTT.

This clonotype was detected a few times. The J gene is TRBJ2-7, the V gene TRBV6-5, with 7 bases matching TRBD2. Germline-derived CDR1 and CDR2 are MNHEY and SVGAGI. The length of the CDR3 is 12 residues. The V gene end was trimmed by 9 bases and the J gene end by 7 bases; junction bases not matched to a gene: 9. The CDR3 reads CASDAGVGEQYF. The CDR3 DNA reads as TGTGCCAGTGACGCGGGAGTGGGGGAGCAGTACTTC.

The rearrangement joins TRBV12-3 or TRBV12-4 to TRBJ2-1, with D unclear. V gave up 2 bases and J gave up 8 bases, with 13 bases separating them. CDR3 size: 14 residues. For the CDR3, the DNA is TGTGCCAGCAGTTTACAAAATCCCTTCGATGAGCAGTTCTTC. Translation: CASSLQNPFDEQFF.

A few counts support this clonotype. This CDR3 reads CASSPGLAGVERGHSSYNEQFF. CDR3 DNA: TGTGCCAGCAGTCCCGGACTAGCGGGAGTAGAGAGAGGGCACAGCTCCTACAATGAGCAGTTCTTC. This chain joins TRBV2 and TRBJ2-1, with 13 bases lining up with TRBD2. This CDR3 contains 22 residues. Germline V gives CDR1 SNHLY, CDR2 FYNNEI. Germline trimming cut 5 bases from V and 0 bases from J; bases unmatched to any gene: 19.

V and J are TRBV5-1 and TRBJ2-1; D unclear. Germline V gene sequence: CDR1 SGHRS, CDR2 YFSETQ. Trimming shortened V by 3 bases and J by 9 bases, and 10 bases separated the two germline ends. The CDR3 loop spans 12 amino acids. CDR3 nucleotides: TGCGCCAGCAGCTCCGCCCGTATTGAGCAGTTCTTC. Protein: CASSSARIEQFF. The whole variable domain, remainder taken from reference TRBV5-1 and TRBJ2-1, is KAGVTQTPRYLIKTRGQQVTLSCSPISGHRSVSWYQQTPGQGLQFLFEYFSETQRNKGNFPGRFSGRQFSNSRSEMNVSTLELGDSALYLCASSSARIEQFFGPGTRLTVL.

The rearrangement links TRBV12-3 or TRBV12-4 to TRBJ1-5; weak D call: TRBD1 (5 bases). This CDR3 contains 13 residues. V gave up 5 bases and J gave up 4 bases, with 9 bases separating them. CDR3 sequence reads: CASSTTANQPQHF. The DNA of the CDR3 is TGTGCCAGCAGTACGACAGCTAATCAGCCCCAGCATTTT.